Following are 32 T cell receptor beta chains from one sample sequenced in a study of blood T cell repertoires in COVID-19 (TCRdb year 2020). The protocol used for the library was the immunoSEQ multiplex PCR assay. The source is immuneACCESS, and TCRdb retained only in-frame sequences with V and J called. Part of the clones is not carried over; for the studies checked, unresolved V genes explain less than half of this, and the remainder is unexplained. This sample comprises approximately 300,000 clones, roughly 90% of them detected only once. The top ten clones comprise around 20% of the sample. The specimen sequenced was PBMCs or T cells enriched from blood (not recorded which). The receptors stem from a woman aged 25 to 39 who had recovered from COVID-19.

J is TRBJ2-1 and V is TRBV11-2; 11 bases align to TRBD2. Looked up from germline, CDR1 is SGHAT and CDR2 is FQNNGV. V shed 5 bases and J 3 bases; nucleotides not matched to a gene: 12. This CDR3 comprises 18 residues. The CDR3 region has the DNA TGTGCCAGCAGCGCGGGGACGGGTCTAGCGGGAGGCTACAATGAGCAGTTCTTC. This translates into CASSAGTGLAGGYNEQFF.

The DNA for the CDR3 is TGTGCCAGCACCACAATCGGGGGGGCGGGAGATACGCAGTATTTT. It is translated as CASTTIGGAGDTQYF. The chain has TRBV27 and TRBJ2-3; the match to TRBD2 covers 8 bases. Losses at the gene ends were 7 bases for V and 5 bases for J; bases not matched to a gene: 11. The germline V gene encodes CDR1 MNHEY and CDR2 SMNVEV (reference sequence). The CDR3 runs 15 residues.

This chain connects TRBV10-2 to TRBJ2-2; D is perhaps TRBD2 (6 bases). The V end was cut by 5 bases, the J end by 1 base, with 14 bases between. CDR1 WSHSY and CDR2 SAAADI come from the germline V gene. The CDR3 is 16 residues long. The CDR3 DNA sequence: TGCGCCAGCAGTATAATAGGGACTTTGAACACCGGGGAGCTGTTTTTT. Encoded protein: CASSIIGTLNTGELFF.

This rearrangement joins TRBV5-1 to TRBJ1-2; a possible D gene is TRBD1 (6 bases). Germline V gene lookup returns CDR1 SGHRS and CDR2 YFSETQ. This CDR3 has 16 residues. Deletions cut 4 bases from V and 7 bases from J, with 23 bases between. CDR3 nucleotide sequence: TGCGCCAGCAGCCTATTACAGGGTGTTATCGGAACTGGCTACACCTTC. It is translated as CASSLLQGVIGTGYTF.

The gene calls are TRBV16 and TRBJ1-2, with D possibly TRBD1 on 5 matching bases. The CDR3 consists of 16 residues. V dropped 4 bases and J dropped 0 bases, with 15 bases sitting between them. CDR1 and CDR2 (germline): KGHSY, FQNENV. The CDR3 nucleotides are TGTGCCAGCAGCCCCTACCCCAAAGGGGCTAACTATGGCTACACCTTC. Amino acid sequence: CASSPYPKGANYGYTF.

The CDR3, as DNA: TGTGCCAGCTCACCCGCCATAATCCTCACTCCGGAGCAGTACTTC. Translation gives CASSPAIILTPEQYF. The chain has TRBV18 and TRBJ2-7, with no clear D. With 3 bases removed from V and 7 bases from J, the gap between germline ends came to 19 bases. Germline values: CDR1 KGHSH, CDR2 LQKENI. The length of the CDR3 is 15 residues.

J is TRBJ1-2 and V is TRBV7-2; D not certain. The germline CDR1 and CDR2 sequences are SGHTA and FQGNSA. The length of the CDR3 is 13 residues. The ends were cut back, 1 base at V and 4 bases at J, with 7 bases in the middle. The DNA for the CDR3 is TGTGCCAGCAGCTTAGGGCGGAGCTATGGCTACACCTTC. This codes for CASSLGRSYGYTF.

Here the CDR3 reads CASSQGGRGPNYGYTF. CDR3 sequence (DNA): TGCGCCAGCAGCCAAGGAGGCAGGGGGCCTAACTATGGCTACACCTTC. The J gene is TRBJ1-2, the V gene TRBV4-3; TRBD1 matches at 8 bases. Germline trimming cut 1 base from V and 0 bases from J; bases unmatched to any gene: 4. From germline, CDR1 is LGHNA and CDR2 YSLEER. This CDR3 region has 16 residues.

The chain has TRBV5-6 and TRBJ1-1; 7 bases fit TRBD1. Germline assignment: CDR1 SGHDT and CDR2 YYEEEE. With 5 bases clipped from V and 5 bases from J, the junction kept 6 bases outside the gene matches. This CDR3 spans 13 amino acids. CDR3 protein: CASRGDRTTEAFF. The CDR3 region has the DNA TGTGCCAGCAGGGGGGACAGAACAACTGAAGCTTTCTTT.

The chain joins TRBV6-5 to TRBJ2-1; no reliable D call. This CDR3 has 14 amino acids. Germline V CDR1 and CDR2: MNHEY, SVGAGI. V gave up 2 bases and J gave up 4 bases, with 9 bases separating them. CDR3 amino acids: CASSYGPRYNEQFF. The CDR3 region has the DNA TGTGCCAGCAGTTACGGCCCCAGGTACAATGAGCAGTTCTTC.

This chain links TRBV9 with TRBJ2-3, with 7 bases identical to TRBD2. The CDR3 is made up of 16 amino acids. J lost 6 bases, V lost 3 bases, and 13 bases had no gene match. CDR1 SGDLS and CDR2 YYNGEE come from the germline V gene. CDR3 sequence (DNA): TGTGCCAGCAGCGAGGGACTCGCGGGGGAGTATGATACGCAGTATTTT. Amino acids: CASSEGLAGEYDTQYF.

CDR3 loop: CASRQGESSYNEQFF. CDR3 in DNA: TGTGCCAGTAGACAGGGCGAGAGCTCCTACAATGAGCAGTTCTTC. This chain joins TRBV19 and TRBJ2-1; D possibly corresponds to TRBD1 (6 bases). The germline V gene encodes CDR1 LNHDA and CDR2 SQIVND (reference sequence). There are 15 residues in the CDR3. The ends were cut back, 6 bases at V and 0 bases at J, with 12 bases in the middle.

This clone came up a few times. The chain combines TRBV24-1 with TRBJ2-2; TRBD2 aligns across 10 bases. The V segment lost 3 bases and the J segment 1 base; nucleotides outside the gene matches: 13. The germline V gene encodes CDR1 KGHDR and CDR2 SFDVKD. The CDR3 contains 20 residues. DNA for the CDR3: TGTGCCACCAGTGATCCTAATTGGACTAGCGGAGATGGGAACACCGGGGAGCTGTTTTTT. Its protein product is CATSDPNWTSGDGNTGELFF.

This rearrangement joins TRBV2 to TRBJ2-1; 8 bases match TRBD2. V lost 7 bases and J lost 1; bases outside the gene matches: 9. The length of the CDR3 is 16 residues. Germline V lookup: CDR1 SNHLY, CDR2 FYNNEI. CDR3 DNA sequence: TGTGCCAGCATAGGTGCGGGGGGTAAATCCTACAATGAGCAGTTCTTC. Translating it yields CASIGAGGKSYNEQFF.

J is TRBJ2-1 and V is TRBV11-2; the D gene is possibly TRBD1 (5 bases). Germline CDR1 SGHAT, CDR2 FQNNGV. The CDR3 sequence is 13 residues long. V dropped 5 bases and J dropped 4 bases, with 9 bases sitting between them. The CDR3 DNA reads as TGTGCCAGCAGCCCGCAGGGATACAATGAGCAGTTCTTC. The encoded protein is CASSPQGYNEQFF.

The chain uses TRBV7-9 and TRBJ1-2; no definite D call. The CDR3 consists of 15 residues. V lost 0 bases to trimming and J lost 3 bases, with 11 bases between them. Germline CDR1 is SEHNR and CDR2 is FQNEAQ (reference sequence). CDR3 in amino acids: CASSLASVRDYGYTF. In DNA form, the CDR3 reads TGTGCCAGCAGCTTAGCTTCGGTGCGGGACTATGGCTACACCTTC.

This chain connects TRBV5-4 to TRBJ2-3, with 7 bases that match TRBD2. CDR1 is SGHNT, CDR2 YYREEE, per germline (reference sequence). CDR3 length equals 16 residues. The trim removed 4 bases at V and 0 bases at J, leaving 8 bases unmatched. CDR3 amino acids: CASSVQRGTSTDTQYF. The CDR3, as DNA: TGTGCCAGCAGCGTCCAGCGGGGTACTAGCACAGATACGCAGTATTTT.

The chain recombines TRBV28 with TRBJ2-5, with TRBD2 identical over 11 bases. Germline V gene sequence: CDR1 MDHEN, CDR2 SYDVKM. The ends lost 8 bases at V and 0 bases at J; junction bases unmatched: 5. The CDR3 is 15 amino acids. CDR3 DNA sequence: TGTGCCAGCCAACTAGCGGGAGTTCACCAAGAGACCCAGTACTTC. Protein sequence: CASQLAGVHQETQYF.

The sample holds one count of this clone. The J gene is TRBJ2-3, the V gene TRBV19; 8 nucleotides align to TRBD2. The V segment lost 2 bases and the J segment 0 bases; nucleotides outside the gene matches: 7. The CDR3 sequence is 17 residues long. CDR1 and CDR2 from the germline V gene are LNHDA and SQIVND (reference sequence). CDR3 residues: CASSITSGRYSTDTQYF. The DNA for the CDR3 is TGTGCCAGTAGTATAACTAGCGGACGGTATAGCACAGATACGCAGTATTTT.

The rearrangement joins TRBV28 to TRBJ1-5; D may be TRBD1 (6 bases). The CDR3 is made up of 16 amino acids. From germline, CDR1 is MDHEN and CDR2 SYDVKM. Trimming took off 6 bases at V and 0 bases at J, with 15 bases between the two ends. Here the CDR3 DNA reads TGTGCCAGCAGCACCGGGACACCCTATAGCAATCAGCCCCAGCATTTT. Translating gives CASSTGTPYSNQPQHF.

This clone was recorded only once. The rearrangement joins TRBV28 to TRBJ1-1, with D maybe TRBD1 (5 bases). CDR1 and CDR2 (germline): MDHEN, SYDVKM. This CDR3 is 14 amino acids long. Trimming cost V 5 bases and J 3 bases, with 13 bases left between them. The DNA for the CDR3 is TGTGCCAGCAGTGTAGGAGGGGAGTACACTGAAGCTTTCTTT. Protein product: CASSVGGEYTEAFF.

The chain is built from TRBV19 and TRBJ2-1; 16 nucleotides agree with TRBD2. This CDR3 has 17 residues. V lost 5 bases, J lost 3 bases, and 4 bases stayed unmatched. Germline lookup yields CDR1 LNHDA and CDR2 SQIVND (reference sequence). The CDR3 loop is CASSGTSGRARYNEQFF. The CDR3 DNA reads TGTGCCAGTAGTGGGACTAGCGGGAGGGCCCGCTACAATGAGCAGTTCTTC.

The chain recombines TRBV4-1 with TRBJ1-5, with a weak D call TRBD1 (6 bases). Per the germline V gene, CDR1 is MGHRA and CDR2 is YSYEKL. V was pared by 1 base and J by 5 bases, with 15 bases between. This CDR3 region has 16 residues. The CDR3 bases are TGCGCCAGCAGCCAAGGGTGGACAGATTCTCATCAGCCCCAGCATTTT. Amino acid sequence: CASSQGWTDSHQPQHF.

In DNA, the CDR3 is TGTGCCAGTTATTCGGGACTAGCGGGGATCGGGGGCGAGCAGTACTTC. It codes for CASYSGLAGIGGEQYF. This sequence joins TRBV27 and TRBJ2-7, with 13 bases aligning to TRBD2. Germline loops: CDR1 MNHEY, CDR2 SMNVEV (reference sequence). The CDR3 extends over 16 amino acids. Trimming took 9 bases from V and 6 from J; bases not matched to a gene: 14.

DNA for the CDR3: TGCGCCAGCAGCTTAAATGGGGGAGGTGATGAGCAGTTCTTC. It translates to CASSLNGGGDEQFF. The chain links TRBV5-1 to TRBJ2-1, with D possibly matching TRBD2 (6 bases). Germline CDR1 is SGHRS and CDR2 is YFSETQ. Trimming cost V 2 bases and J 8 bases, with 14 bases left between them. The CDR3 consists of 14 residues.

This sequence joins TRBV4-3 and TRBJ2-4; TRBD2 matches 9 bases. Trimming took 0 bases from V and 6 from J; bases not matched to a gene: 6. CDR1 LGHNA and CDR2 YSLEER come from the germline V gene. CDR3 size: 16 residues. CDR3 loop: CASSQDWAGGLNIQYF. CDR3 DNA sequence: TGCGCCAGCAGCCAAGATTGGGCGGGGGGGCTAAACATTCAGTACTTC.

In regard to this clone: Distinct nucleotide sequences in the sample also encode this CDR3. This rearrangement joins TRBV5-1 to TRBJ2-7; unclear D gene. CDR3 length: 13 residues. Germline-derived CDR1 and CDR2 are SGHRS and YFSETQ. Trimming removed 2 bases from V and 2 bases from J, with 8 bases in between. This CDR3 reads CASSFDTTYEQYF. CDR3 DNA: TGCGCCAGCAGCTTTGACACGACCTACGAGCAGTACTTC.

The rearrangement uses TRBV29-1 and TRBJ2-3, with D uncertain. The CDR3 is 11 amino acids. Germline V CDR1 and CDR2: SQVTM, ANQGSEA. Trimming stripped 4 bases from V and 3 bases from J, with 5 bases between. CDR3 coding DNA: TGCAGCGTTGGGGCTACAGATACGCAGTATTTT. This encodes CSVGATDTQYF.

The chain carries TRBV29-1 and TRBJ2-7, with TRBD1 identical over 10 bases. CDR1 is SQVTM, CDR2 ANQGSEA, per germline. The CDR3 length is 13 residues. With 4 bases clipped from V and 3 bases from J, the junction kept 3 bases outside the gene matches. The CDR3 loop reads CSVVGQGDYEQYF. The CDR3 DNA reads as TGCAGCGTTGTAGGACAGGGGGACTACGAGCAGTACTTC.

This clone was seen only once. This chain uses TRBV7-9 with TRBJ2-1; 9 bases line up with TRBD2. This CDR3 contains 16 residues. Trimming at V came to 5 bases and at J to 8 bases, leaving 13 bases not matched to a gene. CDR1 and CDR2 from the germline V gene are SEHNR and FQNEAQ (reference sequence). CDR3 loop: CASSPSRLAARDEQFF. CDR3 nucleotide sequence: TGTGCCAGCAGCCCTTCCCGACTAGCGGCTAGGGATGAGCAGTTCTTC.

J is TRBJ1-2 and V is TRBV4-2, with D perhaps TRBD1 (5 bases). The germline V and J ends were trimmed by 0 bases and 2 bases, with 10 bases remaining between them. Looked up from germline, CDR1 is LGHNA and CDR2 is YNFKEQ. CDR3 length equals 15 residues. The CDR3 DNA sequence: TGTGCCAGCAGCCAAGATGGGGCCAGCAACTATGGCTACACCTTC. It is translated as CASSQDGASNYGYTF.

The chain uses TRBV29-1 and TRBJ1-3; no firm D call. The CDR3 consists of 13 residues. Per the germline V gene, CDR1 is SQVTM and CDR2 is ANQGSEA. Trimming removed 5 bases from V and 0 bases from J, with 8 bases in between. This CDR3 reads CSVLTDSGNTIYF. The CDR3 nucleotides are TGCAGCGTTTTAACAGACTCTGGAAACACCATATATTTT.